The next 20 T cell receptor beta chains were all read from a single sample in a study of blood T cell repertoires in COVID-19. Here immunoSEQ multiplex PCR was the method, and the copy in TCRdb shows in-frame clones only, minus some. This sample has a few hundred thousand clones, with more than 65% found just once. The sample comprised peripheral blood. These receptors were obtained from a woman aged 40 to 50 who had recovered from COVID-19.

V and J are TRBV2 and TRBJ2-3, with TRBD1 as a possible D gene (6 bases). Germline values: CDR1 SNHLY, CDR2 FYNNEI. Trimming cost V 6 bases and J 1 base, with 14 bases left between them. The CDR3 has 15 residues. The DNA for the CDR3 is TGTGCCAGCAGCAGGGGCGGGTGGGGCACAGATACGCAGTATTTT. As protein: CASSRGGWGTDTQYF.

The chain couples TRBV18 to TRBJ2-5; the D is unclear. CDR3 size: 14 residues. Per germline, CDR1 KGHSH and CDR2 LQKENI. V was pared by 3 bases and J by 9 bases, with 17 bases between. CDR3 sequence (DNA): TGTGCCAGCTCACCTATGACGGAAAGTGAGGCCCAGTACTTC. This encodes CASSPMTESEAQYF.

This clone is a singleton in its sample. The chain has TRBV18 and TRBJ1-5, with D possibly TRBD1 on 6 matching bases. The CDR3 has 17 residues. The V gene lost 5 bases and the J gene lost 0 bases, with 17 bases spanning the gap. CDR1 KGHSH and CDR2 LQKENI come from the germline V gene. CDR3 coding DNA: TGTGCCAGCTCAGCCATGGGAACAGGGCTTAGCAATCAGCCCCAGCATTTT. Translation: CASSAMGTGLSNQPQHF.

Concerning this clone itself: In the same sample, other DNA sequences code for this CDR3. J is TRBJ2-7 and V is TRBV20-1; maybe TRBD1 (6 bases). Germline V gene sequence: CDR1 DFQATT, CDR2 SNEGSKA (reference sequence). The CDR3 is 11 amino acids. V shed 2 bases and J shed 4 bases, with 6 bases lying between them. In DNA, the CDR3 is TGCAGTGCTAGACAGGGGTACGAGCAGTACTTC. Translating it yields CSARQGYEQYF.

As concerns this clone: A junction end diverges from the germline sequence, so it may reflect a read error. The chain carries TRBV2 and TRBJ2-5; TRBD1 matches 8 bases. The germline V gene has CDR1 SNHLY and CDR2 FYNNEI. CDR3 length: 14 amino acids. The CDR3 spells CASSEEQGGETQYF. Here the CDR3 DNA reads TGTGCCAGCAGCGAAGAACAGGGGGGAGAGACCCAGTACTTC. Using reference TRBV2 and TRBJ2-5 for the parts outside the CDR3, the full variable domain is EPEVTQTPSHQVTQMGQEVILRCVPISNHLYFYWYRQILGQKVEFLVSFYNNEISEKSEIFDDQFSVERPDGSNFTLKIRSTKLEDSAMYFCASSEEQGGETQYFGPGTRLLVL.

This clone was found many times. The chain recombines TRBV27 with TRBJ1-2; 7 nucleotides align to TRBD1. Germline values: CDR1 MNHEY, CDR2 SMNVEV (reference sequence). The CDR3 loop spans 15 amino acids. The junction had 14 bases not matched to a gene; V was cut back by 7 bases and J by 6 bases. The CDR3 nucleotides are TGTGCCAGCAAGGGACAGCCACCCTCCTACGATGGCTACACCTTC. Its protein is CASKGQPPSYDGYTF.

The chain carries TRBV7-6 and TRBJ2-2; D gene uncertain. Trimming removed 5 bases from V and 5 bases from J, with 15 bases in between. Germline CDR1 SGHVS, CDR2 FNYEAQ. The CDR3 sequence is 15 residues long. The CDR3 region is CASSTLDPLTGELFF. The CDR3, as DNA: TGTGCCAGCAGCACCCTAGACCCCCTTACCGGGGAGCTGTTTTTT.

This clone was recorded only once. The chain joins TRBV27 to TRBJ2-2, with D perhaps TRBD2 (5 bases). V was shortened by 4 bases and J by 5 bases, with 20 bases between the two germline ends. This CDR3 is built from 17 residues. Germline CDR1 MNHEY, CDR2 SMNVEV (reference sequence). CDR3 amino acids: CASSSRPTADRTGELFF. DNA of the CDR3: TGTGCCAGCAGTTCACGACCAACAGCGGATCGGACCGGGGAGCTGTTTTTT.

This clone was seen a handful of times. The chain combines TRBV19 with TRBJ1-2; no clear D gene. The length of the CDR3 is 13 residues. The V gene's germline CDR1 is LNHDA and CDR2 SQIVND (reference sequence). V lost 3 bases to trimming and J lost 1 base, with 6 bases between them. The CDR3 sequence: CASSMFNNYGYTF. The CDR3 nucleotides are TGTGCCAGTAGTATGTTTAATAACTATGGCTACACCTTC. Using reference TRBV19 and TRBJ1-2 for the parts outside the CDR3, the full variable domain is DGGITQSPKYLFRKEGQNVTLSCEQNLNHDAMYWYRQDPGQGLRLIYYSQIVNDFQKGDIAEGYSVSREKKESFPLTVTSAQKNPTAFYLCASSMFNNYGYTFGSGTRLTVV.

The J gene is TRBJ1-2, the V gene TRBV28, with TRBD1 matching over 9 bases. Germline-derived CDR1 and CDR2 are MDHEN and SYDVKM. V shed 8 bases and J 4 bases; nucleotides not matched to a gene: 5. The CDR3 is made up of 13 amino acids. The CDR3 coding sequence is TGTGCCAGCGGAACAGGGGGCACCTATGGCTACACCTTC. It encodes CASGTGGTYGYTF.

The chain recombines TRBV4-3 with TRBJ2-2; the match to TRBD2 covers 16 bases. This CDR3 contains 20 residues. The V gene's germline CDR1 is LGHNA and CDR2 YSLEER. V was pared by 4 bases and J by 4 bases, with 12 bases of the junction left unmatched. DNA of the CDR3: TGCGCCAGCAGCCCCGAGCTAGGGACTAGCGGGGGGGCTGTCACCGGGGAGCTGTTTTTT. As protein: CASSPELGTSGGAVTGELFF.

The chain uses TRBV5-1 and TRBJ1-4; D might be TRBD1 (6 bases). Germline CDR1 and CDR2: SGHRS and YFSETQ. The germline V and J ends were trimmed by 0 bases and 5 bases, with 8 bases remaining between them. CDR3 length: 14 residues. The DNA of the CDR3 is TGCGCCAGCAGCTTGGGAGGACAGAATGAAAAACTGTTTTTT. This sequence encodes CASSLGGQNEKLFF.

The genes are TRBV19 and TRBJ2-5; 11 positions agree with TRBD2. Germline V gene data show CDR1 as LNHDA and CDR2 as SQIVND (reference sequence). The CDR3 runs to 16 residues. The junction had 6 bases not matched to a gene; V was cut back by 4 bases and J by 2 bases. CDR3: CASSTPGLAAQETQYF. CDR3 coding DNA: TGTGCCAGTAGTACCCCGGGACTAGCGGCACAAGAGACCCAGTACTTC.

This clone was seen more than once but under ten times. The CDR3 DNA follows: TGTGCCAGCAGCTTTAACAGGGGCGGGAACACCGGGGAGCTGTTTTTT. Its translation is CASSFNRGGNTGELFF. V is TRBV5-6 and J is TRBJ2-2; 7 nucleotides line up with TRBD1. Germline CDR1 reads SGHDT; CDR2 reads YYEEEE. This CDR3 has 16 amino acids. The trim removed 2 bases at V and 1 base at J, leaving 5 bases unmatched.

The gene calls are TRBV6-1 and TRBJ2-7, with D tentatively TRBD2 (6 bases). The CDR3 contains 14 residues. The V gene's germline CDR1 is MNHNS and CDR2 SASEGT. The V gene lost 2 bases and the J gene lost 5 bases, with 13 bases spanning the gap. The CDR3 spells CASSEPGEVHEQYF. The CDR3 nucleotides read TGTGCCAGCAGTGAACCGGGGGAGGTTCACGAGCAGTACTTC.

In nucleotides, the CDR3 is TGTGCCACCAGCAGAGATCTGTCGGCTTGGGAGGGCTACACCTTC. It is translated as CATSRDLSAWEGYTF. The chain recombines TRBV15 with TRBJ1-2; D is unclear. V was clipped by 0 bases and J by 8 bases, with 16 bases between them. The germline V gene encodes CDR1 LNHNV and CDR2 YYDKDF (reference sequence). The CDR3 extends over 15 amino acids.

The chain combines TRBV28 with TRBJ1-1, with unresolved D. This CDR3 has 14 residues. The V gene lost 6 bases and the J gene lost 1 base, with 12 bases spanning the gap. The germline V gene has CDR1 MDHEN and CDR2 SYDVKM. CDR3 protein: CASRTLGRNTEAFF. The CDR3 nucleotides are TGTGCCAGCAGGACCTTAGGGAGGAACACTGAAGCTTTCTTT.

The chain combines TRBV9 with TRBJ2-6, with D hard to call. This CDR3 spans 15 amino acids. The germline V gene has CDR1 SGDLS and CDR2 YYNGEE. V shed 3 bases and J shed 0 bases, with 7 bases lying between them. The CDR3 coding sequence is TGTGCCAGCAGCGCGCAGGACTCTGGGGCCAACGTCCTGACTTTC. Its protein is CASSAQDSGANVLTF. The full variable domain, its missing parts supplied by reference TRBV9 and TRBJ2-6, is DSGVTQTPKHLITATGQRVTLRCSPRSGDLSVYWYQQSLDQGLQFLIQYYNGEERAKGNILERFSAQQFPDLHSELNLSSLELGDSALYFCASSAQDSGANVLTFGAGSRLTVL.

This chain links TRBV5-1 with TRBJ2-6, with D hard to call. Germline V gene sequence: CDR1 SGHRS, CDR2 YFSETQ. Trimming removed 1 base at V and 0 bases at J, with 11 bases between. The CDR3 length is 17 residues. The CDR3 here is CASSLFTANSGANVLTF. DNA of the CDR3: TGCGCCAGCAGCTTGTTCACAGCCAACTCTGGGGCCAACGTCCTGACTTTC.

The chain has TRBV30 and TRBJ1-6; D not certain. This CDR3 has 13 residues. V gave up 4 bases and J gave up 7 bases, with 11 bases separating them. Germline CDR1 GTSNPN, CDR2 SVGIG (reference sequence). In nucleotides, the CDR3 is TGTGCCTGGACCAGACAACCCAATTCACCCCTCCACTTT. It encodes CAWTRQPNSPLHF.